This TCR beta chain was found in a study of PD-L1 blockade in urothelial cancer. For the study at large: Of prior chemotherapy regimens, patients had received between 0 and 3. Across blood samples, T cells had a median count of about 140,000.

The CDR3 has 12 amino acids. Germline V gene data show CDR1 as SNHLY and CDR2 as FYNNEI. V lost 6 bases to trimming and J lost 11 bases, with 11 bases between them. Documented time point: peripheral blood 6 weeks after treatment start. Locally advanced or metastatic urothelial carcinoma affected the patients. The authors spiked synthetic TCR analog templates into each PCR. Profiled with immunoSEQ multiplex PCR; TCRdb holds only in-frame clones, not every one. The data show about 66,000 clones, with 88% seen just once and 10% to 12% held by the top ten. The sequence was obtained from a man aged 60 to 69 with urothelial cancer. This material consisted of PBMCs, taken around atezolizumab (anti-PD-L1) treatment. The chain carries TRBV2 and TRBJ1-6; no clear D. The CDR3 region has the DNA TGTGCCAGCAGAATTACATCAACACCCCTCCACTTT. Its translation is CASRITSTPLHF.